This T cell receptor beta chain was obtained from a study of cytotoxic CD8 clonotypes in ibrutinib-treated CLL. Sequencing was performed with immunoSEQ multiplex PCR; in TCRdb, only in-frame clones are kept and a portion is missing. The data show fewer than 35,000 clones, approximately 57% seen once. The clonotype comes from a human donor with chronic lymphocytic leukemia. This material consisted of PBMCs, taken before ibrutinib treatment.

CDR3 in amino acids: CASSRTQTQYF. CDR3 in DNA: TGTGCCAGCAGCCGGACCCAGACCCAGTACTTC. The V gene is TRBV14, the J gene TRBJ2-5; D is ambiguous. The germline CDR1 and CDR2 sequences are SGHDN and FVKESK. Trimming stripped 4 bases from V and 6 bases from J, with 6 bases between. This CDR3 comprises 11 residues.